This TCR beta chain was sequenced in a study of cytomegalovirus exposure and HLA in healthy donors. Per the germline V gene, CDR1 is MGHDK and CDR2 is SYGVNS. The CDR3 length is 13 residues. The J segment lost 4 bases and the V segment lost 9 bases, leaving 7 bases of the junction unmatched. The PCR was carried out with 60 Vbeta primers and 13 Jbeta primers. Profiling relied on immunoSEQ multiplex PCR, and the TCRdb table lists in-frame clones only, not all of them. The sample consists of around 67,000 clones, around 76% of them appearing once. Sequenced input: PBMCs. The sequence came from a woman aged 25-40 years in good health and CMV-seropositive. The genes are TRBV25-1 and TRBJ1-1; 8 nucleotides align to TRBD1. The CDR3 is CASSDRESTEAFF. CDR3 coding DNA: TGTGCCAGTTCGGACAGGGAGAGCACTGAAGCTTTCTTT.